This T cell receptor beta chain was captured in a study of CD8 T cells in ankylosing spondylitis. The CDR3 consists of 14 residues. J was trimmed by 6 bases and V by 5 bases; bases with no gene match: 5. Germline V CDR1 and CDR2: SNHLY, FYNNEI. This clonotype was counted at least ten times. TCRdb ran MiXCR on the 5' RACE reads and lists one entry per CDR3 protein. The sample records some 220,000 distinct CDR3 sequences, over 9.5% being singletons. This sequence was found in a male donor with ankylosing spondylitis or in good health (not recorded which). Sequenced material: blood, either unsorted or a sorted T cell fraction (not recorded which). The chain joins TRBV2 to TRBJ2-7, with 12 bases aligning to TRBD2. The CDR3 DNA sequence: TGTGCCAGCAGTCCCAGGACTAGCGGGACCGAGCAGTACTTC. Encoded protein: CASSPRTSGTEQYF.